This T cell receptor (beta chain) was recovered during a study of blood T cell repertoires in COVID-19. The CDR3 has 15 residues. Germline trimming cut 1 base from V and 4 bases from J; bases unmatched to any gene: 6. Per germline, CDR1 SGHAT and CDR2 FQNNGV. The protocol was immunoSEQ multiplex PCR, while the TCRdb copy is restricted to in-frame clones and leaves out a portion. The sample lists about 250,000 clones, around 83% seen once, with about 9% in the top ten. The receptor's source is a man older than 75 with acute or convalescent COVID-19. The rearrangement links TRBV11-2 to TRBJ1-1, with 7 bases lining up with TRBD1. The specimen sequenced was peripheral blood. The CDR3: CASSLATGVVTEAFF. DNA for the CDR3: TGTGCCAGCAGCTTAGCAACAGGGGTGGTCACTGAAGCTTTCTTT.